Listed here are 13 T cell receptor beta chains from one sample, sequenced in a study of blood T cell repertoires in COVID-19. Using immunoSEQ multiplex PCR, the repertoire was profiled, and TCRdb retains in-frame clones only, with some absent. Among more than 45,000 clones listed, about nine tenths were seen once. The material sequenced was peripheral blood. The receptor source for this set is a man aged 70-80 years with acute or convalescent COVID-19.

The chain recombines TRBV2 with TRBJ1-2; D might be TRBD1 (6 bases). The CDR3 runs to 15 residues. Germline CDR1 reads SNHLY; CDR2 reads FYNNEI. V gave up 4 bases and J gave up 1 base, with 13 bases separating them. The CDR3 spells CASSAGTNFNYGYTF. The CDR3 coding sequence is TGTGCCAGCAGTGCCGGGACAAATTTTAACTATGGCTACACCTTC.

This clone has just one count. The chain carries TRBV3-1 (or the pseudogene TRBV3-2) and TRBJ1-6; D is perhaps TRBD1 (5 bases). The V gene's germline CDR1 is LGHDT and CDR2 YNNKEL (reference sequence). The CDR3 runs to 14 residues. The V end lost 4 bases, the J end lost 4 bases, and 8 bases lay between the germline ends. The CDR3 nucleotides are TGTGCCAGCAGCCTACAGGCTTATAATTCACCCCTCCACTTT. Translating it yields CASSLQAYNSPLHF.

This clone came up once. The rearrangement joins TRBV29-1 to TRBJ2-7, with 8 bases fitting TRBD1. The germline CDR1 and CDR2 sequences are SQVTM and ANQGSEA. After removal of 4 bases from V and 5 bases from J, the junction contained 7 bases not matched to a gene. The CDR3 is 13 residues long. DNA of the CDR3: TGCAGCGTTGGCGGACAGGGAACCCACGAGCAGTACTTC. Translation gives CSVGGQGTHEQYF.

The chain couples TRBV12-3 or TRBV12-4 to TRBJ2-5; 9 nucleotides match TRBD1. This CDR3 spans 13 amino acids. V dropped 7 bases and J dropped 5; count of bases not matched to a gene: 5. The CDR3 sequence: CASTIDRGETQYF. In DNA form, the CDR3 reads TGTGCCAGCACCATCGACAGGGGGGAGACCCAGTACTTC.

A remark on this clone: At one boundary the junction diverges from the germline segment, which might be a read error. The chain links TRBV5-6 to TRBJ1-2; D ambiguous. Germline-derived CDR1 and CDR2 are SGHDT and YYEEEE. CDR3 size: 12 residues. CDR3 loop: CASSPDQRDLDW. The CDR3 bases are TGTGCCAGCAGCCCGGATCAGAGGGATCTGGATTGG.

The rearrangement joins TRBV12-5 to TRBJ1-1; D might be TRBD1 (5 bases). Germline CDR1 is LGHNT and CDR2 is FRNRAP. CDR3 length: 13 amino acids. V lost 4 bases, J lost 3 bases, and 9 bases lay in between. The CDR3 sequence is CASGSSGYTEAFF. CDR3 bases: TGTGCTAGTGGTTCTTCAGGGTACACTGAAGCTTTCTTT.

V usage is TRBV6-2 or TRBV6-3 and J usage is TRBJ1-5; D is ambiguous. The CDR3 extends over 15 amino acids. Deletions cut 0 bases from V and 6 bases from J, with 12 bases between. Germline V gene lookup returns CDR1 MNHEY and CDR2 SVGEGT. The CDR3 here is CASSYSERAGQPQHF. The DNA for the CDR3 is TGTGCCAGCAGTTACTCGGAGAGGGCGGGTCAGCCCCAGCATTTT.

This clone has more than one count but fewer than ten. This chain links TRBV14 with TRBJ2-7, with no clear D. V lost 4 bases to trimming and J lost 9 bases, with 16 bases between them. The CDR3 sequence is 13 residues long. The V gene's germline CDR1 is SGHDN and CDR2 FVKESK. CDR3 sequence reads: CASSPFLSYGQYF. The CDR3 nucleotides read TGTGCCAGCAGCCCCTTTTTGAGTTATGGGCAGTACTTC.

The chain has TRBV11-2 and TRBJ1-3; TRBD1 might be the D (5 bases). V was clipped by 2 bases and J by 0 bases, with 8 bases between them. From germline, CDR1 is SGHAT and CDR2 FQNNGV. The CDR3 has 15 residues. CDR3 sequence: CASSLSGYSGNTIYF. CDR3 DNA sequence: TGTGCCAGCAGCTTATCAGGGTACTCTGGAAACACCATATATTTT.

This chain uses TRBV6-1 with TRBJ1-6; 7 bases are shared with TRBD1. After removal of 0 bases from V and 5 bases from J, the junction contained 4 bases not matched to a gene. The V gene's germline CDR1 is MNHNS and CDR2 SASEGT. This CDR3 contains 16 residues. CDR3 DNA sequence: TGTGCCAGCAGTGAAGCCGCAGGGGGGCATAATTCACCCCTCCACTTT. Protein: CASSEAAGGHNSPLHF.

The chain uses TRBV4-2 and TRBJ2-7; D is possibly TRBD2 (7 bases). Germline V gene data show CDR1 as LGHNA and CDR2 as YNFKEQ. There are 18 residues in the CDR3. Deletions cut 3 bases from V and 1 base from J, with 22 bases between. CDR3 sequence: CASSQEAGARPLSYEQYF. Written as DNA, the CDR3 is TGTGCCAGCAGCCAGGAGGCGGGGGCCCGTCCCCTGTCCTACGAGCAGTACTTC.

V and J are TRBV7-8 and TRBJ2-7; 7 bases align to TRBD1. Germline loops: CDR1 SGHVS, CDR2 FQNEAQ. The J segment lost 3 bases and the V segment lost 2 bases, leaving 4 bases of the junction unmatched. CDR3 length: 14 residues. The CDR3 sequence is CASSLYGQVYEQYF. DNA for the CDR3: TGTGCCAGCAGCTTATATGGACAGGTCTACGAGCAGTACTTC.

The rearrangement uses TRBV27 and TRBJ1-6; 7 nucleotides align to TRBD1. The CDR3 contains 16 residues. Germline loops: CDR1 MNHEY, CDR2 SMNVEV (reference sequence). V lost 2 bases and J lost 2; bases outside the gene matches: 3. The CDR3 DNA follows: TGTGCCAGCAGTTTACAGGGGGGAACCTATAATTCACCCCTCCACTTT. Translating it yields CASSLQGGTYNSPLHF.